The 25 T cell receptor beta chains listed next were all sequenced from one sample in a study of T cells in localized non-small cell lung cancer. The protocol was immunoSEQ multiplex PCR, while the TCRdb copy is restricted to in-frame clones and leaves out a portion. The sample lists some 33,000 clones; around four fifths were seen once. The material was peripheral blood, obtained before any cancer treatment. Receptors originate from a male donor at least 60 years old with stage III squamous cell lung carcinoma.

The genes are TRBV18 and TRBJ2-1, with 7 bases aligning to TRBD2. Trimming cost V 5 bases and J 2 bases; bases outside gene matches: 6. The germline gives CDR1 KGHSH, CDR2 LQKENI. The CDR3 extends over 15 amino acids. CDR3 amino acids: CASSNAGVAYNEQFF. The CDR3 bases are TGTGCCAGCTCAAACGCGGGAGTAGCCTACAATGAGCAGTTCTTC.

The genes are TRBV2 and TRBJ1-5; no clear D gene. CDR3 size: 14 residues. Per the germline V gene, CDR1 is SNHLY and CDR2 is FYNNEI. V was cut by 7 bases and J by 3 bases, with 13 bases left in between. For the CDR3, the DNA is TGTGCCAGCAAGCTAGAAGGGCCCAATCAGCCCCAGCATTTT. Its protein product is CASKLEGPNQPQHF.

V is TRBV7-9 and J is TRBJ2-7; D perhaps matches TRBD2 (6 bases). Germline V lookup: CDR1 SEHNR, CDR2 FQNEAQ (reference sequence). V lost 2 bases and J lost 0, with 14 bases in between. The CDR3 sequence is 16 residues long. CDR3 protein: CASSLSAGLSSYEQYF. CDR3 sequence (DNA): TGTGCCAGCAGCTTAAGTGCGGGGCTTAGCTCCTACGAGCAGTACTTC.

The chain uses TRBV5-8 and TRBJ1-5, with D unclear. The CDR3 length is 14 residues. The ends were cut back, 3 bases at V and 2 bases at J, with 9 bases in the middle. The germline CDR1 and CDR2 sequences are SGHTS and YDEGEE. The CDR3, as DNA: TGTGCCAGCAGCTACCGGTCGGGCAATCAGCCCCAGCATTTT. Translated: CASSYRSGNQPQHF.

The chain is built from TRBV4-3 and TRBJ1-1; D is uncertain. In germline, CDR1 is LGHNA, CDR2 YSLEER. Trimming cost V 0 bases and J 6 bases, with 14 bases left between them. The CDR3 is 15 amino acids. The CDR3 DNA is TGCGCCAGCAGCCAAGATTGGGGAGGACTTGCTGAAGCTTTCTTT. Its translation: CASSQDWGGLAEAFF.

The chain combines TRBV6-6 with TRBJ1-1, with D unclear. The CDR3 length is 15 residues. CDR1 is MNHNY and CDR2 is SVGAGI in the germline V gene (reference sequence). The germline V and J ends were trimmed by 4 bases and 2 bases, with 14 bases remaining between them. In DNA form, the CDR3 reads TGTGCCAGCAGTTCTACTTTCGGGGAAAACACTGAAGCTTTCTTT. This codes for CASSSTFGENTEAFF.

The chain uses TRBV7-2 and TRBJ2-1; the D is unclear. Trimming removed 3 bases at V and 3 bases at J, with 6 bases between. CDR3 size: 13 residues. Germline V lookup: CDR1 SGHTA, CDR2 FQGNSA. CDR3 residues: CASSFTDYNEQFF. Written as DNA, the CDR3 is TGTGCCAGCAGCTTCACAGACTACAATGAGCAGTTCTTC. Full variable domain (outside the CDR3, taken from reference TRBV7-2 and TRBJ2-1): GAGVSQSPSNKVTEKGKDVELRCDPISGHTALYWYRQSLGQGLEFLIYFQGNSAPDKSGLPSDRFSAERTGGSVSTLTIQRTQQEDSAVYLCASSFTDYNEQFFGPGTRLTVL.

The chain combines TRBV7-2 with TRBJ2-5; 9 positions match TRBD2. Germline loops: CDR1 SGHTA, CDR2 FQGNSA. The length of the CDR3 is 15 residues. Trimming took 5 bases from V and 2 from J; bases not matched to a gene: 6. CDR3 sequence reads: CASSRSGSGQETQYF. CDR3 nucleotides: TGTGCCAGCAGCCGTAGCGGGAGCGGTCAAGAGACCCAGTACTTC.

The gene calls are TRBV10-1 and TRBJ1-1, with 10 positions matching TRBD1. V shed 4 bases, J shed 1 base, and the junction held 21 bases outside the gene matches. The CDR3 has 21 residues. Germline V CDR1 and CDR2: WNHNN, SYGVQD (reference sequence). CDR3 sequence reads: CASSGVRDRGPKLWRNTEAFF. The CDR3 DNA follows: TGCGCCAGCAGTGGGGTGAGGGACAGGGGTCCAAAGTTGTGGAGGAACACTGAAGCTTTCTTT.

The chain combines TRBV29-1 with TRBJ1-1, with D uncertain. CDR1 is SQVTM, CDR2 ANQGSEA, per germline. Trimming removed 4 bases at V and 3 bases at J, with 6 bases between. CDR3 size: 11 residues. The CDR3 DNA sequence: TGCAGCGTTGCTGGAGACACTGAAGCTTTCTTT. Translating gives CSVAGDTEAFF. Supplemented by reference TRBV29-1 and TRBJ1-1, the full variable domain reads SAVISQKPSRDICQRGTSLTIQCQVDSQVTMMFWYRQQPGQSLTLIATANQGSEATYESGFVIDKFPISRPNLTFSTLTVSNMSPEDSSIYLCSVAGDTEAFFGQGTRLTVV.

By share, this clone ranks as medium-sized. Here the CDR3 DNA reads TGTGCCAGCAGCTTAGCGCTGGACGTTATCTATGGCTACACCTTC. Its translation: CASSLALDVIYGYTF. The V and J genes are TRBV7-8 and TRBJ1-2; D not certain. The CDR3 runs 15 residues. In germline, CDR1 is SGHVS, CDR2 FQNEAQ. Trimming removed 0 bases at V and 4 bases at J, with 12 bases between.

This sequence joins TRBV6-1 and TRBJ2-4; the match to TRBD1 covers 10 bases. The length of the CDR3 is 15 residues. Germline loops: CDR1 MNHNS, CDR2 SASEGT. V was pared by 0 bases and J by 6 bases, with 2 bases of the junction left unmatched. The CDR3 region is CASSEAGTGVNIQYF. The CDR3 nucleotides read TGTGCCAGCAGTGAAGCAGGGACAGGGGTAAACATTCAGTACTTC.

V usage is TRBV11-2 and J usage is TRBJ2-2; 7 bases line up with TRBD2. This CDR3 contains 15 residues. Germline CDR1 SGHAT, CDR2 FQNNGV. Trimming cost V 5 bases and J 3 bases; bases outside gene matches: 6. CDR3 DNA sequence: TGTGCCAGCAGCCCCTGGACTAGGGACACCGGGGAGCTGTTTTTT. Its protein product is CASSPWTRDTGELFF.

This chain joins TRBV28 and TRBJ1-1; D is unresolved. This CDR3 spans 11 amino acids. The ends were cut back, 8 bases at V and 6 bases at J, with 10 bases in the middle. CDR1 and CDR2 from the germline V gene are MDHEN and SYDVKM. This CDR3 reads CASQERAEAFF. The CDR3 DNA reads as TGTGCCAGCCAAGAGCGGGCTGAAGCTTTCTTT.

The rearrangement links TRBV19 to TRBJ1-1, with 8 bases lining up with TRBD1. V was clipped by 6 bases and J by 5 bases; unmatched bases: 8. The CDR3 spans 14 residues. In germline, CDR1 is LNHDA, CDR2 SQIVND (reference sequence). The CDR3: CASSRTGIGTEAFF. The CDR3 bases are TGTGCCAGTAGCCGGACAGGGATCGGAACTGAAGCTTTCTTT. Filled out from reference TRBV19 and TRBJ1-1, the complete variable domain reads DGGITQSPKYLFRKEGQNVTLSCEQNLNHDAMYWYRQDPGQGLRLIYYSQIVNDFQKGDIAEGYSVSREKKESFPLTVTSAQKNPTAFYLCASSRTGIGTEAFFGQGTRLTVV.

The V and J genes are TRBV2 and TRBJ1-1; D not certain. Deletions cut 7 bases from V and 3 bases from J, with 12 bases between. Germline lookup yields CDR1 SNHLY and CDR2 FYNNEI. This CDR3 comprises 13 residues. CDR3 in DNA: TGTGCCAGCAAAGGGTTCGAGTACACTGAAGCTTTCTTT. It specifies CASKGFEYTEAFF. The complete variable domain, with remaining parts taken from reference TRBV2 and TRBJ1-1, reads EPEVTQTPSHQVTQMGQEVILRCVPISNHLYFYWYRQILGQKVEFLVSFYNNEISEKSEIFDDQFSVERPDGSNFTLKIRSTKLEDSAMYFCASKGFEYTEAFFGQGTRLTVV.

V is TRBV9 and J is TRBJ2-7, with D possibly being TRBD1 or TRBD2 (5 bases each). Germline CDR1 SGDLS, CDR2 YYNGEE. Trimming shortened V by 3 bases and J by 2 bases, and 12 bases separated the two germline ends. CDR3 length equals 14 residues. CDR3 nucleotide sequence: TGTGCCAGCAGCGCCGGGACCGAGACCTACGAGCAGTACTTC. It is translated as CASSAGTETYEQYF.

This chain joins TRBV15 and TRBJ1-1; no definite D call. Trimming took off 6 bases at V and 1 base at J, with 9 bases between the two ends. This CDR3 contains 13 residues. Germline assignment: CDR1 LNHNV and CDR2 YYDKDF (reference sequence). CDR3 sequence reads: CATSIHPNTEAFF. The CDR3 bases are TGTGCCACCAGTATTCATCCGAACACTGAAGCTTTCTTT.

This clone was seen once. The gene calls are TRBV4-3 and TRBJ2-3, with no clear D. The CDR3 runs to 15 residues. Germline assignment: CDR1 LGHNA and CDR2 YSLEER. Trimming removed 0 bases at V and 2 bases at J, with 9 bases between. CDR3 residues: CASSQDFGFTDTQYF. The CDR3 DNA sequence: TGCGCCAGCAGCCAAGATTTCGGGTTCACAGATACGCAGTATTTT.

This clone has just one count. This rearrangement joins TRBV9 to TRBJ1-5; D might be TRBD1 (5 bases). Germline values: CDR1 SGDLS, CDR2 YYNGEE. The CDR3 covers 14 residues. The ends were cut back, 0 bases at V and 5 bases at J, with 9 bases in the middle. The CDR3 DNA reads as TGTGCCAGCAGCGTAGATGGGGGTTATCAGCCCCAGCATTTT. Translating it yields CASSVDGGYQPQHF.

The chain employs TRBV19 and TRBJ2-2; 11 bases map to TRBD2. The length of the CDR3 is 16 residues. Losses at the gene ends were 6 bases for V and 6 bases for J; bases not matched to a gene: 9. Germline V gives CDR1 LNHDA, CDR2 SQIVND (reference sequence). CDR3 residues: CASRPTSGTWSGELFF. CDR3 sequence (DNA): TGTGCCAGTAGACCGACTAGCGGGACGTGGTCCGGGGAGCTGTTTTTT.

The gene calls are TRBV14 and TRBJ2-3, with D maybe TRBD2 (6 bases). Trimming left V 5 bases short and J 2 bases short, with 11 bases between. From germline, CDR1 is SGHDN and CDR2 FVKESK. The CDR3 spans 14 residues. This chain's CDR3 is CASSKGLFTDTQYF. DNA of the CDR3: TGTGCCAGCAGCAAGGGACTCTTCACAGATACGCAGTATTTT.

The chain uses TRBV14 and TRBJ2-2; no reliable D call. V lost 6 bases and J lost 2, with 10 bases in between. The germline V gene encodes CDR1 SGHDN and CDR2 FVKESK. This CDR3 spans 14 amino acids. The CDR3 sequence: CASSLGPNTGELFF. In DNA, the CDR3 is TGTGCCAGCAGTTTAGGGCCAAACACCGGGGAGCTGTTTTTT.

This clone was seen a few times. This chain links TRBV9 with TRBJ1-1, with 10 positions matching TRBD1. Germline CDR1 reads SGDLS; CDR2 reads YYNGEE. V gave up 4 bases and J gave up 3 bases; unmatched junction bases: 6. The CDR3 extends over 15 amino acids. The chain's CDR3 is CASSPGQGLYTEAFF. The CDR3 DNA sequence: TGTGCCAGCAGCCCGGGACAGGGGCTTTACACTGAAGCTTTCTTT.

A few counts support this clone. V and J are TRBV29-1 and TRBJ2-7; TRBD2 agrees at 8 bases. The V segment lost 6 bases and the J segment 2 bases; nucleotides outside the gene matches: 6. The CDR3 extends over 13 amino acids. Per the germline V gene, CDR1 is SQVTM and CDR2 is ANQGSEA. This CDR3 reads CSVYGGVTYEQYF. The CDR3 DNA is TGCAGCGTCTACGGGGGGGTAACCTACGAGCAGTACTTC.